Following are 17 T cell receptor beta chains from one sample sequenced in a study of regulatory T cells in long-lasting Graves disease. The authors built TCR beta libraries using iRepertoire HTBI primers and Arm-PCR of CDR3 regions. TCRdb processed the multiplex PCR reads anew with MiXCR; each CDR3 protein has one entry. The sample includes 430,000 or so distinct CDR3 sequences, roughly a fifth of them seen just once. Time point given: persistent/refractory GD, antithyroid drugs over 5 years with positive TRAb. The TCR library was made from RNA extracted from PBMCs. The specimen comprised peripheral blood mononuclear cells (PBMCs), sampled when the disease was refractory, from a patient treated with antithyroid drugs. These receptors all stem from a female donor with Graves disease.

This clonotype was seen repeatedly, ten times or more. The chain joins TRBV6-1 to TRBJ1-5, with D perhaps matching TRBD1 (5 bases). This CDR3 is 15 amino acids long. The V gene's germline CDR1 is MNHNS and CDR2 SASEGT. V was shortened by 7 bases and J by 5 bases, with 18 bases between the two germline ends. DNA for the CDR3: TGTGCCAGCACCCCACGGGGGTTGGGTGATCAGCCCCAGCATTTT. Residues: CASTPRGLGDQPQHF.

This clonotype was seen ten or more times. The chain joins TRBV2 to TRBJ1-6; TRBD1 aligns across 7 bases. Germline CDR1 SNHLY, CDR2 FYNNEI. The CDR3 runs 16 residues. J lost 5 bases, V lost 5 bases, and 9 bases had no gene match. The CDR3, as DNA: TGTGCCAGCAGTCTCCTACCCAGGGGGAATAATTCACCCCTCCACTTT. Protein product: CASSLLPRGNNSPLHF.

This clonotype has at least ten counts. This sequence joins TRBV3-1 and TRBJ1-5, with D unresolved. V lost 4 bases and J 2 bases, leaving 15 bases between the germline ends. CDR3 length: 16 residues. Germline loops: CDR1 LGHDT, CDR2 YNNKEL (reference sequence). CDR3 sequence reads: CASSPTGSGGNQPQHF. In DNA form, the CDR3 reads TGTGCCAGCAGCCCCACGGGGTCGGGAGGCAATCAGCCCCAGCATTTT.

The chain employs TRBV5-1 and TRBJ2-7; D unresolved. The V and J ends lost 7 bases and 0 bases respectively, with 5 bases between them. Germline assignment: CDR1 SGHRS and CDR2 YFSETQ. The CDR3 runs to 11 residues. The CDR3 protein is CASQSSYEQYF. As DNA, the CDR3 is TGCGCCAGCCAGAGCTCCTACGAGCAGTACTTC. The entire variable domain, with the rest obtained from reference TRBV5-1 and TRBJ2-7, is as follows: KAGVTQTPRYLIKTRGQQVTLSCSPISGHRSVSWYQQTPGQGLQFLFEYFSETQRNKGNFPGRFSGRQFSNSRSEMNVSTLELGDSALYLCASQSSYEQYFGPGTRLTVT.

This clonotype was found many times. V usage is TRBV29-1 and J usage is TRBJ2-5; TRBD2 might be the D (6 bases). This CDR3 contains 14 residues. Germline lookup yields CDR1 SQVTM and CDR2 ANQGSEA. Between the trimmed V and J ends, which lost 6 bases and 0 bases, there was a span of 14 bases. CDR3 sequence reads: CSVGDWKYQETQYF. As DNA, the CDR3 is TGCAGCGTCGGGGACTGGAAGTACCAAGAGACCCAGTACTTC.

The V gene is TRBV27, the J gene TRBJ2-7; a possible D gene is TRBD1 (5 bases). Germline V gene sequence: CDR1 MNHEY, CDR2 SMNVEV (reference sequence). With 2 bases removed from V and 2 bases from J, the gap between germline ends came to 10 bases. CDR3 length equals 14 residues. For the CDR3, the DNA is TGTGCCAGCAGTTTAAGTCTAGGGGCCTACGAGCAGTACTTC. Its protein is CASSLSLGAYEQYF.

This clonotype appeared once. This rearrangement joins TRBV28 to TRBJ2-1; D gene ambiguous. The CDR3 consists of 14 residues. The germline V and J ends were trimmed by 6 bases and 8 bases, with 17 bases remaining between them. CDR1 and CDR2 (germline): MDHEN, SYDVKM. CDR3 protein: CASRPEDPRDEQFF. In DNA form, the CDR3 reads TGTGCCAGCAGACCCGAGGACCCACGTGATGAGCAGTTCTTC.

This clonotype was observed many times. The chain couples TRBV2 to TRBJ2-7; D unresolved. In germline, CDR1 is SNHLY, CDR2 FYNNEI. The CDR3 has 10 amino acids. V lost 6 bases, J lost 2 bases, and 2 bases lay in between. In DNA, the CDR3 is TGTGCCAGCAGGACCTACGAGCAGTACTTC. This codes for CASRTYEQYF.

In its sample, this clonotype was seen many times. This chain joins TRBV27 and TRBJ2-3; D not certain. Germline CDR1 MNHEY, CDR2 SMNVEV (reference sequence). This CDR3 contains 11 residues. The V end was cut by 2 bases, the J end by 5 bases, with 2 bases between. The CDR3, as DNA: TGTGCCAGCAGTTTAAGAGATACGCAGTATTTT. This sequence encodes CASSLRDTQYF.

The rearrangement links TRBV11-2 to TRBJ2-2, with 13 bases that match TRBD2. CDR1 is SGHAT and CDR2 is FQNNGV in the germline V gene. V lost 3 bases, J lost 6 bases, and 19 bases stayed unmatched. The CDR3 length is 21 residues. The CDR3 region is CASSFTGLAGPKWKLSGELFF. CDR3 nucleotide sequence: TGTGCCAGCAGCTTCACGGGACTAGCGGGACCAAAATGGAAGTTATCCGGGGAGCTGTTTTTT.

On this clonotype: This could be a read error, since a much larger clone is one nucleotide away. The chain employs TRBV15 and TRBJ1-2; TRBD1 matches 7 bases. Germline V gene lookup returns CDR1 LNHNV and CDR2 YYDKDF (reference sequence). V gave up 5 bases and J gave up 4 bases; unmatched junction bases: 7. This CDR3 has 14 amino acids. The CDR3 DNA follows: TGTGCCACCAGCCGACACAGGGGTTCCTATGGCTACACCTTC. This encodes CATSRHRGSYGYTF.

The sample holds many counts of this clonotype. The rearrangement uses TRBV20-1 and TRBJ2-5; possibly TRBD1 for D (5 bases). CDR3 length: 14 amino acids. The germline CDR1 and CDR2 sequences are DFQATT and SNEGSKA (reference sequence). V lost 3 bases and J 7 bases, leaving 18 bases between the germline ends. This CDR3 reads CSARKPTGPGTQYF. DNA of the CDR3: TGCAGTGCTAGGAAGCCCACAGGTCCGGGGACCCAGTACTTC.

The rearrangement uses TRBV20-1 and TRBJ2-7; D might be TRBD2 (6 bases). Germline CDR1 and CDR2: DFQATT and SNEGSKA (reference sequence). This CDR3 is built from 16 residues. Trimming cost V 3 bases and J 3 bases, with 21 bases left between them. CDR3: CSASRTGDALYYEQYF. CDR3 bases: TGCAGTGCTAGCCGTACGGGAGACGCCCTCTACTACGAGCAGTACTTC.

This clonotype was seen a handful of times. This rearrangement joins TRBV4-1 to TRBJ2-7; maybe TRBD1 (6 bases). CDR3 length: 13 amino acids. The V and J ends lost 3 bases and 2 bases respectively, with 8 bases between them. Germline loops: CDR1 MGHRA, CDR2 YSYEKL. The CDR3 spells CASSHGQTYEQYF. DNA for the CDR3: TGCGCCAGCAGCCACGGACAGACCTACGAGCAGTACTTC.

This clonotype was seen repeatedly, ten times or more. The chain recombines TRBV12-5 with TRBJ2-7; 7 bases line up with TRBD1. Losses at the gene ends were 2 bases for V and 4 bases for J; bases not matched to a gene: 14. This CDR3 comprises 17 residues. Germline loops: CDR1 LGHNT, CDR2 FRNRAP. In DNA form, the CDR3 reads TGTGCTAGTGGTTTGCCCGACCCGAGACAGGGACCTTACGAGCAGTACTTC. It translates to CASGLPDPRQGPYEQYF.

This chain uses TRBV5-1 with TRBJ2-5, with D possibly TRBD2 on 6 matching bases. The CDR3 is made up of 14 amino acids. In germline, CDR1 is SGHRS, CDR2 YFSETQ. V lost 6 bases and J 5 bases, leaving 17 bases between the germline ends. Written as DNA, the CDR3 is TGCGCCAGCATGAACCCTAGCGACGCGGAGACCCAGTACTTC. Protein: CASMNPSDAETQYF. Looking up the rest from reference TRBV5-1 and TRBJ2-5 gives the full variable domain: KAGVTQTPRYLIKTRGQQVTLSCSPISGHRSVSWYQQTPGQGLQFLFEYFSETQRNKGNFPGRFSGRQFSNSRSEMNVSTLELGDSALYLCASMNPSDAETQYFGPGTRLLVL.

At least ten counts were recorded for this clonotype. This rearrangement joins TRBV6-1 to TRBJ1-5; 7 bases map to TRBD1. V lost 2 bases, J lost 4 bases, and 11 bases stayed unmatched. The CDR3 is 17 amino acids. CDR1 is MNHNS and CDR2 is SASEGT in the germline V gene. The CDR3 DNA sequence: TGTGCCAGCAGTGAATATGGTCAGGGGGTTAGTAATCAGCCCCAGCATTTT. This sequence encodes CASSEYGQGVSNQPQHF.